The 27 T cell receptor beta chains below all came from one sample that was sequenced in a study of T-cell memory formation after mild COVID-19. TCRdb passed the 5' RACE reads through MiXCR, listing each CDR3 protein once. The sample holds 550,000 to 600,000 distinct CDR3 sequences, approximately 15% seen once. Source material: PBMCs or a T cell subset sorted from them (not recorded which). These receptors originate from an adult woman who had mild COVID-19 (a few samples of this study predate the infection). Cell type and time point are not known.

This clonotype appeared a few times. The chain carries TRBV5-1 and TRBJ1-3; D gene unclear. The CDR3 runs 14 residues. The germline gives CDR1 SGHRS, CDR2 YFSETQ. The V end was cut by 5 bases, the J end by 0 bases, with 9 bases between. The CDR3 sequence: CASSEDVSGNTIYF. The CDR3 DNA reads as TGCGCCAGCAGTGAGGACGTCTCTGGAAACACCATATATTTT.

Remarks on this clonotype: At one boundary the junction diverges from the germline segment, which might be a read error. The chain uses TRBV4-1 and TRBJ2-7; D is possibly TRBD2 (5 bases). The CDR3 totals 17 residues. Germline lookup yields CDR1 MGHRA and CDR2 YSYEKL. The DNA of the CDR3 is TGCGCCAGCAGCAAAGAACGGGGAGCGGCTACTTGGTACGAGCAGTACTTC. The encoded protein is CASSKERGAATWYEQYF.

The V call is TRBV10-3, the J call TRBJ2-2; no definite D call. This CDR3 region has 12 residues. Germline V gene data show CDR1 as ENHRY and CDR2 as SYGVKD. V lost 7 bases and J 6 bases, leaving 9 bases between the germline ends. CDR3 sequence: CAITPGPGELFF. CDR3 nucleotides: TGTGCCATCACCCCCGGGCCCGGGGAGCTGTTTTTT.

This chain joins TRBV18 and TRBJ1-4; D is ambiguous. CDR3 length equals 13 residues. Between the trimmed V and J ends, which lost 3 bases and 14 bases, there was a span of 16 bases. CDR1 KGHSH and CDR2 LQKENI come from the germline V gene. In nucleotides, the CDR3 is TGTGCCAGCTCACCCCGGCGCCTAGAGAGTCTGTTTTTT. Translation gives CASSPRRLESLFF. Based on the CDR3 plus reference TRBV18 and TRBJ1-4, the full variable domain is NAGVMQNPRHLVRRRGQEARLRCSPMKGHSHVYWYRQLPEEGLKFMVYLQKENIIDESGMPKERFSAEFPKEGPSILRIQQVVRGDSAAYFCASSPRRLESLFFGSGTQLSVL.

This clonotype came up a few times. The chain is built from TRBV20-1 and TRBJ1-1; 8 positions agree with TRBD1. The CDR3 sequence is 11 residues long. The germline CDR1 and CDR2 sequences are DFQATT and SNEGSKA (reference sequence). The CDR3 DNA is TGCAGCGTCGGACAGGGCAGAGGAGCTTTCTTT. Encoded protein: CSVGQGRGAFF.

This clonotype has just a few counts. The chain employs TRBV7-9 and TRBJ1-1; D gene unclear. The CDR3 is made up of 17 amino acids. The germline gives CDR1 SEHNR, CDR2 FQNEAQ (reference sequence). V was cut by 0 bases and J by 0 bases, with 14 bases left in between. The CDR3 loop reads CASSLAGVSRMNTEAFF. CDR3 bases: TGTGCCAGCAGCTTAGCGGGAGTCAGCCGCATGAACACTGAAGCTTTCTTT.

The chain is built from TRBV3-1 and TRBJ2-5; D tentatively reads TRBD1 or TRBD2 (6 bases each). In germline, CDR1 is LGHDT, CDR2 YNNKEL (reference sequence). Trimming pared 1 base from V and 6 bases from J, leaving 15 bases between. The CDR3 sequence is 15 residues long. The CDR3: CASSQGVTGRKTQYF. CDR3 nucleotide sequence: TGTGCCAGCAGCCAAGGAGTAACAGGGAGGAAGACCCAGTACTTC.

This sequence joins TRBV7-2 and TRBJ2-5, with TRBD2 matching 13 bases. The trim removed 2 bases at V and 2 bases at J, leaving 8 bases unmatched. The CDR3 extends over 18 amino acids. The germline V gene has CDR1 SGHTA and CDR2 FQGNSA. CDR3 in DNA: TGTGCCAGCAGCTTAACACTAGCGGGAGGGCCCCGACAAGAGACCCAGTACTTC. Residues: CASSLTLAGGPRQETQYF.

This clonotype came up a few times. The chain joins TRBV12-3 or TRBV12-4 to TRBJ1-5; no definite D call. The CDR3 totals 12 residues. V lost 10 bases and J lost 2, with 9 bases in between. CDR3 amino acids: CATNMGNQPQHF. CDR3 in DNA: TGTGCCACCAACATGGGCAATCAGCCCCAGCATTTT.

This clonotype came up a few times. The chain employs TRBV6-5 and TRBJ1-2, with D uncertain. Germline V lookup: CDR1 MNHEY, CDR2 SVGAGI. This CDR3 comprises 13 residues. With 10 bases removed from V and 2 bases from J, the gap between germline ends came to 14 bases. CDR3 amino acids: CATYGPRNYGYTF. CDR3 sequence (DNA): TGTGCCACCTACGGCCCCAGAAACTATGGCTACACCTTC.

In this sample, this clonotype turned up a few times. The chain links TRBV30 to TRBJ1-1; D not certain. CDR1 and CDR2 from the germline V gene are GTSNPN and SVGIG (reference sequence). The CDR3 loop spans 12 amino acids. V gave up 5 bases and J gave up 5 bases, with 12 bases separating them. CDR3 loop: CAWSGLMTEAFF. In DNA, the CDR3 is TGTGCCTGGTCTGGACTGATGACTGAAGCTTTCTTT. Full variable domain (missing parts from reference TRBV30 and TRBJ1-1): SQTIHQWPATLVQPVGSPLSLECTVEGTSNPNLYWYRQAAGRGLQLLFYSVGIGQISSEVPQNLSASRPQDRQFILSSKKLLLSDSGFYLCAWSGLMTEAFFGQGTRLTVV.

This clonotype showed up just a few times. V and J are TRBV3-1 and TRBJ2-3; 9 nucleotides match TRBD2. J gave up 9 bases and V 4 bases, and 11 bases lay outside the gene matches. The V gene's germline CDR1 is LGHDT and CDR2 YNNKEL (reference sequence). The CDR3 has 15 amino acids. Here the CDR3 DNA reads TGTGCCAGCAGCCCCCAGGCGGCGGGGGGGCACACGCAGTATTTT. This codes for CASSPQAAGGHTQYF.

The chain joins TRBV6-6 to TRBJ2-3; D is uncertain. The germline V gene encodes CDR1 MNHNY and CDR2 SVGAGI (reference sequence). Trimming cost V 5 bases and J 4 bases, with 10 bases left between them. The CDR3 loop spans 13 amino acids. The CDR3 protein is CASSRVRPDTQYF. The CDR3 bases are TGTGCCAGCAGTCGTGTTCGTCCAGATACGCAGTATTTT.

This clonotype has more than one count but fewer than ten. CDR3 amino acids: CSARQRAWDEQFF. CDR3 DNA: TGCAGTGCTAGACAGCGGGCTTGGGATGAGCAGTTCTTC. The chain employs TRBV20-1 and TRBJ2-1; TRBD2 is a possible D gene (6 bases). V lost 2 bases and J lost 8, with 13 bases in between. The CDR3 contains 13 residues. Germline V CDR1 and CDR2: DFQATT, SNEGSKA (reference sequence).

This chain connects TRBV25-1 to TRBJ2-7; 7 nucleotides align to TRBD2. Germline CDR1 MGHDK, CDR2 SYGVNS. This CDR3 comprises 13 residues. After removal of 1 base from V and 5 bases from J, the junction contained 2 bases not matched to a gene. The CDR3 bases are TGTGCCAGCAGTGAATTAGGGAGGGACGAGCAGTACTTC. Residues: CASSELGRDEQYF.

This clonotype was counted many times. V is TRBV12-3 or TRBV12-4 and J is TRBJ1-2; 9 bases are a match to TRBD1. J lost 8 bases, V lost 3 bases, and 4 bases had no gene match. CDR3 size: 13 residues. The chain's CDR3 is CASSLGTGNGYTF. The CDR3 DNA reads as TGTGCCAGCAGTTTGGGGACAGGGAACGGCTACACCTTC.

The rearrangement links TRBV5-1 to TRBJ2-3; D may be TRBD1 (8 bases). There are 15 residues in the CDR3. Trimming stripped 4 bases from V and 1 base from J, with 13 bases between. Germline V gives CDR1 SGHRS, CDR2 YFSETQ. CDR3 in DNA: TGCGCCAGCAGCGTAACAGGGGGGGGCACAGATACGCAGTATTTT. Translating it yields CASSVTGGGTDTQYF.

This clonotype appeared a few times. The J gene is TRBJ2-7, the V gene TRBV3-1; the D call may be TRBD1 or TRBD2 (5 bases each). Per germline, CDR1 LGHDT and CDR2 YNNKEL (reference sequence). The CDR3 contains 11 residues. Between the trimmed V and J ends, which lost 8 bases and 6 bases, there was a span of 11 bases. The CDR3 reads CASATRGEQYF. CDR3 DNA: TGTGCCAGCGCCACTAGGGGCGAGCAGTACTTC.

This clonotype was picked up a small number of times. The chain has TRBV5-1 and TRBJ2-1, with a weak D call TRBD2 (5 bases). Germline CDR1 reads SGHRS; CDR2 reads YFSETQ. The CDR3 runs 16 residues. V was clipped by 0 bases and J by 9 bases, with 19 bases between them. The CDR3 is CASSLDLSGIEVEQFF. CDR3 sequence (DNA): TGCGCCAGCAGCTTGGACCTATCGGGAATAGAGGTTGAGCAGTTCTTC.

As DNA, the CDR3 is TGTGCCAGCAGTTACTCGCCAGGGGGCATAGATAATTCACCCCTCCACTTT. Translating it yields CASSYSPGGIDNSPLHF. The chain has TRBV6-5 and TRBJ1-6, with 8 bases lining up with TRBD1. The germline CDR1 and CDR2 sequences are MNHEY and SVGAGI. The junction had 6 bases not matched to a gene; V was cut back by 0 bases and J by 5 bases. This CDR3 spans 17 amino acids.

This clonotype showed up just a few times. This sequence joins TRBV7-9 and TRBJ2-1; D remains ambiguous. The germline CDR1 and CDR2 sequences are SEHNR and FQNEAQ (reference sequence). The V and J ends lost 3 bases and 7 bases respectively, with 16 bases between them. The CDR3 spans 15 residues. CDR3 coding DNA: TGTGCCAGCAGCTTCCACCGCGGAGTTTCGAATGAGCAGTTCTTC. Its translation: CASSFHRGVSNEQFF.

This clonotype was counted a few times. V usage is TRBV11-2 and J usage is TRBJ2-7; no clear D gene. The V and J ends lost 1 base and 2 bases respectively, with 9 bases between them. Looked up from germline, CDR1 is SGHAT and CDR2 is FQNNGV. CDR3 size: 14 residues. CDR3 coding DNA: TGTGCCAGCAGCTTAGTGTACAGACCCTACGAGCAGTACTTC. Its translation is CASSLVYRPYEQYF.

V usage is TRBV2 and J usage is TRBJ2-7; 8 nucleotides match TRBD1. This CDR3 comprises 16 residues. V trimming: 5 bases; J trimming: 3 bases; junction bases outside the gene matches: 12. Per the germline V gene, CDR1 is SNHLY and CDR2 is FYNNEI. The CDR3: CASSRRTGTVGYEQYF. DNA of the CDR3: TGTGCCAGCAGTAGACGGACAGGGACCGTTGGCTACGAGCAGTACTTC. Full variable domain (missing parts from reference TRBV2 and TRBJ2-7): EPEVTQTPSHQVTQMGQEVILRCVPISNHLYFYWYRQILGQKVEFLVSFYNNEISEKSEIFDDQFSVERPDGSNFTLKIRSTKLEDSAMYFCASSRRTGTVGYEQYFGPGTRLTVT.

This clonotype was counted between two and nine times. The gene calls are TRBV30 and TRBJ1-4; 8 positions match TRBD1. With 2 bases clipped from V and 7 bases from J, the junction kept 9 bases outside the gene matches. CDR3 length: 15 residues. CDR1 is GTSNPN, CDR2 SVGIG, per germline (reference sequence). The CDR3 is CAWSFQTGVGEKLFF. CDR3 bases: TGTGCCTGGAGTTTCCAGACAGGGGTTGGTGAAAAACTGTTTTTT.

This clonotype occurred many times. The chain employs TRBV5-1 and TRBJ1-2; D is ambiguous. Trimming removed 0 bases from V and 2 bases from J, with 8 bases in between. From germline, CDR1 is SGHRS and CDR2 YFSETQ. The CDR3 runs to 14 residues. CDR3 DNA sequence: TGCGCCAGCAGCTTGGAGGGCGGGAACTATGGCTACACCTTC. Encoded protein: CASSLEGGNYGYTF. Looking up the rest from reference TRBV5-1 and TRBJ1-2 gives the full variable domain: KAGVTQTPRYLIKTRGQQVTLSCSPISGHRSVSWYQQTPGQGLQFLFEYFSETQRNKGNFPGRFSGRQFSNSRSEMNVSTLELGDSALYLCASSLEGGNYGYTFGSGTRLTVV.

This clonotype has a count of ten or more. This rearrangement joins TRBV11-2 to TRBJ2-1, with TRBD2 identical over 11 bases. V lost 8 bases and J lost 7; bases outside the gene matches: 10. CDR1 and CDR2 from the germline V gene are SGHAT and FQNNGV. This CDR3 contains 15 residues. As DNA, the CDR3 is TGTGCCAGCGGAATAGCGGGAGGGCCGGGAAATGAGCAGTTCTTC. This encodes CASGIAGGPGNEQFF. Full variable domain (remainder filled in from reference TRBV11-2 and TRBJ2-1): EAGVAQSPRYKIIEKRQSVAFWCNPISGHATLYWYQQILGQGPKLLIQFQNNGVVDDSQLPKDRFSAERLKGVDSTLKIQPAKLEDSAVYLCASGIAGGPGNEQFFGPGTRLTVL.

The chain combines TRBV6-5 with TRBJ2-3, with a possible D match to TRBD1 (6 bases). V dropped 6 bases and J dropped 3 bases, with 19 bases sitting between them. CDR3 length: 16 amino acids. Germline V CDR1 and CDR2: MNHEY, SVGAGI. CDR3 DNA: TGTGCCAGCAGCGCTCCTCTGGGGACAAAAACAGATACGCAGTATTTT. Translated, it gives CASSAPLGTKTDTQYF.